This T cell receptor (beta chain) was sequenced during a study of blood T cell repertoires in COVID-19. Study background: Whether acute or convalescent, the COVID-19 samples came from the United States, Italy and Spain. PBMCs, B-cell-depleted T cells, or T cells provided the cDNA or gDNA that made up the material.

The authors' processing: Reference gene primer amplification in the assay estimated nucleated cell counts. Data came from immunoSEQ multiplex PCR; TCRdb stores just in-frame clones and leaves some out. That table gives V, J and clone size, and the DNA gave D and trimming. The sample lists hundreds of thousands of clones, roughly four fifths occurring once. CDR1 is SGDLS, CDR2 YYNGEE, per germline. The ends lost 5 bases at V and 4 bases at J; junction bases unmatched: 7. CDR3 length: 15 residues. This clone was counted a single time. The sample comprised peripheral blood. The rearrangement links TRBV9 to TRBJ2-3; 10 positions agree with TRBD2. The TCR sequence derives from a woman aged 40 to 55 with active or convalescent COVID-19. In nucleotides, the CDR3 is TGTGCCAGCAGTGAGCGGGGGGGCAGCCCAGATACGCAGTATTTT. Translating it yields CASSERGGSPDTQYF. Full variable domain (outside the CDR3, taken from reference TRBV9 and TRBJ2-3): DSGVTQTPKHLITATGQRVTLRCSPRSGDLSVYWYQQSLDQGLQFLIQYYNGEERAKGNILERFSAQQFPDLHSELNLSSLELGDSALYFCASSERGGSPDTQYFGPGTRLTVL.